Shown below are 23 T cell receptor beta chains from a single sample sequenced in a study of shared clonotypes between healthy human individuals. Naive CD8 cells were CD45RO-negative, positively selected for CCR7, excluding terminally differentiated effector memory CD45RA+ cells. The data were produced by immunoSEQ multiplex PCR, yet TCRdb's version contains in-frame clones alone and is incomplete. The sample carries approximately 600,000 clones, approximately 95% recorded once. The sample taken for sequencing was naive CD8+ T cells sorted from blood. The receptors derive from a woman younger than 45 in good health.

The chain employs TRBV28 and TRBJ2-5, with D unclear. The end of the DNA aligns better with TRBJ2-7, so the J call may be wrong. The CDR3 covers 12 residues. CDR1 and CDR2 from the germline V gene are MDHEN and SYDVKM. The CDR3, as DNA: TGTGCCAGCAGTTCACCCGGGCCCGAGCAGTACTTC. It translates to CASSSPGPEQYF.

The chain carries TRBV5-1 and TRBJ1-1; D gene ambiguous. CDR3 length equals 16 residues. Germline V gene lookup returns CDR1 SGHRS and CDR2 YFSETQ. V was trimmed by 1 base and J by 1 base, leaving 14 bases between them. CDR3 sequence reads: CASSLYVTEKNTEAFF. CDR3 nucleotide sequence: TGCGCCAGCAGCTTGTATGTTACGGAGAAGAACACTGAAGCTTTCTTT.

A single count supports this clone. The V gene is TRBV13, the J gene TRBJ2-5; 8 nucleotides match TRBD1. The J call could be wrong; TRBJ2-7 is a better fit for the DNA end. CDR1 PRHDT and CDR2 FYEKMQ come from the germline V gene (reference sequence). The CDR3 spans 15 residues. The CDR3 is CASSFLGQGVHEQYF. In DNA, the CDR3 is TGTGCCAGCAGCTTCCTCGGACAGGGAGTCCACGAGCAGTACTTC.

This clone turned up a few times. This chain links TRBV7-6 with TRBJ2-7; D is unresolved. CDR1 is SGHVS, CDR2 FNYEAQ, per germline. This CDR3 is 12 amino acids long. Trimming shortened V by 1 base and J by 0 bases, and 1 base separated the two germline ends. CDR3 protein: CASSLGSYEQYF. CDR3 DNA: TGTGCCAGCAGCTTAGGCTCCTACGAGCAGTACTTC.

This chain links TRBV30 with TRBJ2-1; D remains unclear. Looked up from germline, CDR1 is GTSNPN and CDR2 is SVGIG (reference sequence). This CDR3 region has 14 residues. V was clipped by 4 bases and J by 5 bases, with 15 bases between them. The CDR3 region is CAWTRPAIDNEQFF. CDR3 DNA: TGTGCCTGGACGAGACCCGCCATTGACAATGAGCAGTTCTTC.

The chain joins TRBV27 to TRBJ1-1; D is uncertain. This CDR3 has 14 amino acids. Per germline, CDR1 MNHEY and CDR2 SMNVEV (reference sequence). V was cut by 2 bases and J by 5 bases, with 12 bases left in between. The CDR3 bases are TGTGCCAGCAGTTTAATCGCATCTTTGACTGAAGCTTTCTTT. Translating gives CASSLIASLTEAFF.

The V gene is TRBV28, the J gene TRBJ2-5; D may be TRBD1 (6 bases). TRBJ2-7 matches the DNA end more closely, so the J call is doubtful. CDR3 size: 13 residues. Germline CDR1 and CDR2: MDHEN and SYDVKM. The CDR3 nucleotides read TGTGCCAGCAGGCAGAGACAGGATCTCGAGCAGTACTTC. This sequence encodes CASRQRQDLEQYF.

This chain uses TRBV27 with TRBJ2-7; D may be TRBD1 or TRBD2 (5 bases each). CDR3 length: 16 amino acids. The V gene lost 2 bases and the J gene lost 3 bases, with 17 bases spanning the gap. The germline CDR1 and CDR2 sequences are MNHEY and SMNVEV (reference sequence). CDR3 sequence: CASSLEGQGSYYEQYF. The CDR3 bases are TGTGCCAGCAGTTTAGAGGGCCAGGGTTCCTACTACGAGCAGTACTTC.

The chain carries TRBV5-1 and TRBJ1-4; D is possibly TRBD1 (6 bases). Looked up from germline, CDR1 is SGHRS and CDR2 is YFSETQ. V was shortened by 4 bases and J by 8 bases, with 15 bases between the two germline ends. This CDR3 is 14 amino acids long. CDR3 protein: CASSMGRGSEKLFF. CDR3 DNA: TGCGCCAGCAGCATGGGAAGGGGGTCAGAAAAACTGTTTTTT.

V gene TRBV2 combines with J gene TRBJ2-7; TRBD2 aligns across 15 bases. J lost 2 bases, V lost 1 base, and 3 bases had no gene match. The CDR3 spans 17 residues. Germline-derived CDR1 and CDR2 are SNHLY and FYNNEI. The CDR3 DNA sequence: TGTGCCAGCAGTGAAGAGGGACTAGCGGGAGGAACCTACGAGCAGTACTTC. This sequence encodes CASSEEGLAGGTYEQYF.

The V gene is TRBV5-1, the J gene TRBJ1-2; D is possibly TRBD1 (5 bases). CDR1 is SGHRS and CDR2 is YFSETQ in the germline V gene. This CDR3 region has 15 residues. Trimming shortened V by 3 bases and J by 4 bases, and 16 bases separated the two germline ends. The CDR3 nucleotides are TGCGCCAGCAGCTGGGCAAAGGGGCGGCCCTATGGCTACACCTTC. Translation gives CASSWAKGRPYGYTF.

This clone was detected once. The same CDR3 is also encoded by other DNA sequences in this sample. The gene calls are TRBV7-2 and TRBJ2-1; 7 bases map to TRBD2. The germline CDR1 and CDR2 sequences are SGHTA and FQGNSA. Germline trimming cut 3 bases from V and 0 bases from J; bases unmatched to any gene: 2. There are 15 residues in the CDR3. The CDR3 coding sequence is TGTGCCAGCAGCTTCCGGACTAGCTCCTACAATGAGCAGTTCTTC. It yields the protein CASSFRTSSYNEQFF.

This chain links TRBV5-6 with TRBJ1-3; D remains ambiguous. Trimming left V 0 bases short and J 4 bases short, with 5 bases between. CDR1 and CDR2 from the germline V gene are SGHDT and YYEEEE. This CDR3 has 13 amino acids. This CDR3 is CASSLGTGNTIYF. CDR3 nucleotides: TGTGCCAGCAGCTTGGGCACCGGAAACACCATATATTTT.

The gene calls are TRBV28 and TRBJ2-7; 7 nucleotides line up with TRBD2. V lost 2 bases, J lost 2 bases, and 6 bases stayed unmatched. In germline, CDR1 is MDHEN, CDR2 SYDVKM. CDR3 length: 15 amino acids. In DNA form, the CDR3 reads TGTGCCAGCAGTTTACCGGGGGAGGGCCCCTACGAGCAGTACTTC. Translation gives CASSLPGEGPYEQYF.

The J gene is TRBJ2-5, the V gene TRBV11-2, with D hard to call. TRBJ2-7 explains the end of the DNA better; the J call may be wrong. Looked up from germline, CDR1 is SGHAT and CDR2 is FQNNGV. The CDR3 has 14 amino acids. This CDR3 is CASSPWTDPYEQYF. CDR3 sequence (DNA): TGTGCCAGCAGCCCGTGGACGGACCCCTACGAGCAGTACTTC.

This chain joins TRBV27 and TRBJ2-7, with a tentative D call TRBD2 (5 bases). This CDR3 is 13 amino acids long. V was clipped by 5 bases and J by 2 bases, with 10 bases between them. CDR1 is MNHEY and CDR2 is SMNVEV in the germline V gene (reference sequence). The chain's CDR3 is CASSIKRTYEQYF. In DNA form, the CDR3 reads TGTGCCAGCAGTATCAAGCGGACCTACGAGCAGTACTTC.

V and J are TRBV29-1 and TRBJ2-3; tentatively, D is TRBD2 (6 bases). Trimming shortened V by 5 bases and J by 1 base, and 13 bases separated the two germline ends. The CDR3 has 14 residues. From germline, CDR1 is SQVTM and CDR2 ANQGSEA. This CDR3 reads CSVWASDGTDTQYF. The CDR3 nucleotides read TGCAGCGTTTGGGCTAGCGATGGCACAGATACGCAGTATTTT.

This clone has a single count. The genes are TRBV28 and TRBJ2-1; D might be TRBD2 (6 bases). Germline V gene data show CDR1 as MDHEN and CDR2 as SYDVKM. V was trimmed by 10 bases and J by 0 bases, leaving 13 bases between them. The CDR3 contains 14 residues. The CDR3: CATVAVSSYNEQFF. As DNA, the CDR3 is TGTGCCACCGTAGCGGTTAGCTCCTACAATGAGCAGTTCTTC.

The genes are TRBV5-4 and TRBJ2-7, with a possible D match to TRBD1 (5 bases). Trimming cost V 0 bases and J 0 bases, with 13 bases left between them. The germline V gene encodes CDR1 SGHNT and CDR2 YYREEE (reference sequence). The CDR3 spans 16 residues. CDR3 residues: CASSLAQQESSYEQYF. CDR3 sequence (DNA): TGTGCCAGCAGCTTGGCCCAACAGGAAAGCTCCTACGAGCAGTACTTC.

The chain links TRBV15 to TRBJ2-5; D is possibly TRBD1 (5 bases). The CDR3 covers 13 residues. V was clipped by 5 bases and J by 1 base, with 8 bases between them. Looked up from germline, CDR1 is LNHNV and CDR2 is YYDKDF (reference sequence). The CDR3 nucleotides are TGTGCCACCAGCGGACACAGCCAAGAGACCCAGTACTTC. Amino acids: CATSGHSQETQYF.

The chain couples TRBV6-1 to TRBJ2-7; 8 positions match TRBD1. This CDR3 comprises 14 residues. Per the germline V gene, CDR1 is MNHNS and CDR2 is SASEGT. Trimming took 4 bases from V and 5 from J; bases not matched to a gene: 7. The CDR3 DNA is TGTGCCAGCAGTGGGTGGACAGGGCGGAACGAGCAGTACTTC. Residues: CASSGWTGRNEQYF.

CDR3 DNA sequence: TGTGCCAGCAGCCCCCCCACAGATACGCAGTATTTT. Its protein is CASSPPTDTQYF. V gene TRBV9 combines with J gene TRBJ2-3; D gene uncertain. Trimming removed 4 bases at V and 2 bases at J, with 5 bases between. The germline CDR1 and CDR2 sequences are SGDLS and YYNGEE. The CDR3 has 12 residues.

A note on this clone: The same CDR3 also results from other DNA sequences found in this sample. The CDR3 protein is CASSLDSEQYF. CDR3 sequence (DNA): TGTGCCAGCAGCTTGGACAGCGAGCAGTACTTC. The V call is TRBV5-4, the J call TRBJ2-7, with D unresolved. The length of the CDR3 is 11 residues. Looked up from germline, CDR1 is SGHNT and CDR2 is YYREEE (reference sequence). V was pared by 0 bases and J by 6 bases, with 4 bases between.